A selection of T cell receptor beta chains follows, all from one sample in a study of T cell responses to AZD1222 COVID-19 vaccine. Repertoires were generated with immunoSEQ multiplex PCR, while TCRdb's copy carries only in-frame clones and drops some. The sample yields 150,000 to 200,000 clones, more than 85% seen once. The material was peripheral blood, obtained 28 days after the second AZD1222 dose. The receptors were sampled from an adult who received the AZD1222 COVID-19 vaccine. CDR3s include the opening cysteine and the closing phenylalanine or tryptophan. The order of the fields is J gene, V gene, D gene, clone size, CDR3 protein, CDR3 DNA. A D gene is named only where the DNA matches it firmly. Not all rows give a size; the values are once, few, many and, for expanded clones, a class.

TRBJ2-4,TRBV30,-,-,CALSVGIAKNIQYF,TGTGCCTTGTCGGTTGGTATAGCCAAAAACATTCAGTACTTC
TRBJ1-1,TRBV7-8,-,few,CASSLGGGTEAFF,TGTGCCAGCAGCTTAGGAGGGGGCACTGAAGCTTTCTTT
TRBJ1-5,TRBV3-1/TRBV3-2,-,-,CASSLSGQPQHF,TGTGCCAGCAGCCTATCAGGTCAGCCCCAGCATTTT
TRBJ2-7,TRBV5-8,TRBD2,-,CASRPPGGSAYEQYF,TGTGCCAGCAGGCCGCCAGGCGGGAGCGCCTACGAGCAGTACTTC
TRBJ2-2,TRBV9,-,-,CASSALLANTGELFF,TGTGCCAGCAGCGCCTTACTAGCGAACACCGGGGAGCTGTTTTTT
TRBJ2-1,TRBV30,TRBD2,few,CAWSPGTGTSGRADEQFF,TGTGCCTGGAGTCCCGGTACCGGGACTAGCGGGAGGGCCGATGAGCAGTTCTTC
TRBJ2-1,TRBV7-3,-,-,CASSLIGGTSGSDEQFF,TGTGCCAGCAGCTTAATAGGCGGGACCTCAGGGTCAGATGAGCAGTTCTTC
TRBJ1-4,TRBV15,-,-,CATSRGGGSGEKLFF,TGTGCCACCAGCAGAGGGGGCGGGTCCGGGGAAAAACTGTTTTTT
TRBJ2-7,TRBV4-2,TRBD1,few,CASSQAAGGHEQYF,TGTGCCAGCAGCCAAGCGGCAGGGGGCCACGAGCAGTACTTC
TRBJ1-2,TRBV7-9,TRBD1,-,CASSQRDRSGYTF,TGTGCCAGCAGCCAGAGGGACAGGAGTGGCTACACCTTC
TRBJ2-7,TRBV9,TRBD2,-,CASSVTSGRSYEQYF,TGTGCCAGCAGCGTGACAAGCGGGAGATCCTACGAGCAGTACTTC
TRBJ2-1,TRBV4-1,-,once,CASSQEGGGSSYNEQFF,TGCGCCAGCAGCCAAGAAGGAGGGGGTAGCTCCTACAATGAGCAGTTCTTC
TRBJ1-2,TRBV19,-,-,CASSFLSGTYGYTF,TGTGCCAGTAGTTTCCTGTCGGGGACTTATGGCTACACCTTC
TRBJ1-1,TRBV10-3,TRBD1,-,CAMRGQGSTEAFF,TGTGCCATGAGGGGACAGGGTTCAACTGAAGCTTTCTTT
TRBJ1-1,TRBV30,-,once,CACRWGGVEAFF,TGTGCCTGCCGTTGGGGGGGCGTTGAAGCTTTCTTT
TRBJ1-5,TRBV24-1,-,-,CATSGGGLNQPQHF,TGTGCCACCAGTGGGGGGGGGTTAAATCAGCCCCAGCATTTT
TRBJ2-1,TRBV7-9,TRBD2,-,CASSLTYTGGSYNEQFF,TGTGCCAGCAGTTTGACTTATACGGGGGGATCCTACAATGAGCAGTTCTTC
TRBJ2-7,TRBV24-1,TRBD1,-,CATSDPGQGNFEQYF,TGTGCCACCAGTGATCCGGGACAGGGGAATTTCGAGCAGTACTTC
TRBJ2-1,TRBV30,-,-,CAWAGSRAYNEQFF,TGTGCCTGGGCAGGGAGTCGGGCCTACAATGAGCAGTTCTTC
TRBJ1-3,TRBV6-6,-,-,CATLGLSGNTIYF,TGTGCCACCCTAGGCCTCTCTGGAAACACCATATATTTT
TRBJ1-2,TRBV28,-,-,CASSLGRVGGDGYTF,TGTGCCAGCAGTTTAGGGAGGGTTGGGGGTGATGGCTACACCTTC
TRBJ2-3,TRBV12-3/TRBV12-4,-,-,CASAGDTDTQYF,TGTGCCAGCGCCGGGGACACAGATACGCAGTATTTT
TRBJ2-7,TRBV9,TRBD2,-,CASSPGLAGDSYEQYF,TGTGCCAGCAGCCCGGGACTAGCGGGAGACTCCTACGAGCAGTACTTC
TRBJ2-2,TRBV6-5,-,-,CASRPMVTGELFF,TGTGCCAGCAGACCGATGGTCACCGGGGAGCTGTTTTTT
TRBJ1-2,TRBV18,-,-,CASSPADYGYTF,TGTGCCAGCTCCCCGGCGGACTATGGCTACACCTTC
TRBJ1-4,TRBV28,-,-,CASSLGGGGEKLFF,TGTGCCAGCAGCCTAGGTGGGGGAGGTGAAAAACTGTTTTTT
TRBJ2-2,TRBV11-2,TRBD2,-,CASSLPLAGTGELFF,TGTGCCAGCAGCTTACCACTAGCGGGAACCGGGGAGCTGTTTTTT
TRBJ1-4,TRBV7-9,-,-,CATAEAGDEKLFF,TGTGCCACGGCGGAGGCCGGCGATGAAAAACTGTTTTTT
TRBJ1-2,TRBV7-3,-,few,CASSSAGISSGYTF,TGTGCCAGCAGCTCCGCAGGGATCTCGAGCGGCTACACCTTC
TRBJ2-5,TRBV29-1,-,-,CSVADPWEKETQYF,TGCAGCGTGGCGGACCCTTGGGAAAAAGAGACCCAGTACTTC
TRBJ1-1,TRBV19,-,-,CASSTGPEAFF,TGTGCCAGTAGTACCGGACCTGAAGCTTTCTTT
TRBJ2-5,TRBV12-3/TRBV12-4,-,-,CASSLSAQETQYF,TGTGCCAGCAGTTTAAGCGCCCAAGAGACCCAGTACTTC
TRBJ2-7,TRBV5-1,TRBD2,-,CASSFGTSGRYEQYF,TGCGCCAGCAGCTTCGGGACTAGCGGACGCTACGAGCAGTACTTC
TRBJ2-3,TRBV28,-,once,CASSLLTDTQYF,TGTGCCAGCAGTCTCCTAACAGATACGCAGTATTTT
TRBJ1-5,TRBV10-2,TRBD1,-,CASSPGGAAYQPQHF,TGCGCCAGCAGCCCAGGGGGAGCAGCCTATCAGCCCCAGCATTTT
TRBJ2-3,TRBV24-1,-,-,CATSDPYRPSTDTQYF,TGTGCCACCAGTGATCCGTACAGGCCTAGCACAGATACGCAGTATTTT
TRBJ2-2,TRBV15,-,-,CATSREEFWRSADTGELFF,TGTGCCACCAGCAGAGAAGAATTTTGGCGGAGCGCGGACACCGGGGAGCTGTTTTTT
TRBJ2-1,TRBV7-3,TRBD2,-,CASSSQLAGSYNEQFF,TGTGCCAGCAGCTCCCAACTAGCGGGAAGCTACAATGAGCAGTTCTTC
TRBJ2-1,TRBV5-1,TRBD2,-,CASSGSGSGGNEQFF,TGCGCCAGCAGCGGGAGCGGGAGTGGGGGCAATGAGCAGTTCTTC
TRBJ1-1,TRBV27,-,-,CASTSRTEAFF,TGTGCCAGCACCTCTAGGACTGAAGCTTTCTTT
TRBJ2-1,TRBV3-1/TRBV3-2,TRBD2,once,CASSHPLAGGMKGEQFF,TGTGCCAGCAGCCATCCTCTAGCGGGAGGAATGAAAGGTGAGCAGTTCTTC
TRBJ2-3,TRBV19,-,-,CASSLIQVPDTQYF,TGTGCCAGTAGTCTTATACAGGTCCCAGATACGCAGTATTTT
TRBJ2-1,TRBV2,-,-,CASSGNSRNEQFF,TGTGCCAGCAGTGGAAATAGTCGCAATGAGCAGTTCTTC
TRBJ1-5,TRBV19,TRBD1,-,CASSRPRGNQPQHF,TGTGCCAGTAGTAGACCCAGGGGGAATCAGCCCCAGCATTTT
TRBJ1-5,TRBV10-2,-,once,CASSTGGNGNQPQHF,TGCGCCAGCAGCACGGGAGGGAATGGGAATCAGCCCCAGCATTTT
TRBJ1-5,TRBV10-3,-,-,CAISEEQNQPQHF,TGTGCCATCAGTGAGGAACAGAATCAGCCCCAGCATTTT
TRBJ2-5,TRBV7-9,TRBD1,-,CASSLRQGQETQYF,TGTGCCAGCAGCTTACGACAGGGGCAAGAGACCCAGTACTTC
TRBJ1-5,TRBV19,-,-,CASSMRDTEPQHF,TGTGCCAGTAGTATGAGGGATACGGAGCCCCAGCATTTT
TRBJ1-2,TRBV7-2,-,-,CASSTGTLPSAGYTF,TGTGCCAGCAGCACAGGGACACTCCCGAGCGCTGGCTACACCTTC
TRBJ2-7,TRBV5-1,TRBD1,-,CASSLTGANPYEQYF,TGCGCCAGCAGCTTGACAGGGGCGAACCCCTACGAGCAGTACTTC
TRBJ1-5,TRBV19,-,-,CASSIWGGSFNQPQHF,TGTGCCAGTAGTATTTGGGGCGGAAGCTTCAATCAGCCCCAGCATTTT
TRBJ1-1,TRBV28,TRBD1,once,CASSLWAGGTEAFF,TGTGCCAGCAGTTTATGGGCAGGGGGGACTGAAGCTTTCTTT
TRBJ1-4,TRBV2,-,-,CASSETTGPGEKLFF,TGTGCCAGCAGTGAAACAACAGGGCCGGGTGAAAAACTGTTTTTT
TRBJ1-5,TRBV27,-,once,CASSSPTHQLQHF,TGTGCCAGCAGTTCCCCGACCCATCAGCTCCAGCATTTT